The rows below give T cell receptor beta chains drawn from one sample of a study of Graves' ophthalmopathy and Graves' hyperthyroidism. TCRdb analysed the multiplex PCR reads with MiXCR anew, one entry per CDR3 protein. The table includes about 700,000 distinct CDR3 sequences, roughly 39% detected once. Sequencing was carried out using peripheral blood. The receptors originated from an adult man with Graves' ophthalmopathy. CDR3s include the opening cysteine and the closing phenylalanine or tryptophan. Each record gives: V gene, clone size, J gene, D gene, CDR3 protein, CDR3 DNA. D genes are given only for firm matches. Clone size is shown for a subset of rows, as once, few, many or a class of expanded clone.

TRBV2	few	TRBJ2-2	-	CASRSRQVPFPGELFF	TGTGCCAGCAGATCCCGACAGGTCCCATTCCCCGGGGAGCTGTTTTTT
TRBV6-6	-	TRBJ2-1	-	CASRHRTENEQFF	TGTGCCAGCAGACACCGGACCGAGAATGAGCAGTTCTTC
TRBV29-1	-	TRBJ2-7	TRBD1	CSVAHFSSAGGLSYEQYF	TGCAGCGTTGCGCACTTTTCGTCGGCAGGGGGCCTCTCCTACGAGCAGTACTTC
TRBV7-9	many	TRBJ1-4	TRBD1	CASSLGPGGNEKLFF	TGTGCCAGCAGCTTAGGGCCAGGGGGAAACGAAAAACTGTTTTTT
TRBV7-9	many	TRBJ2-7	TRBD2	CASSSVAGGYEQYF	TGTGCCAGCAGTTCAGTAGCGGGAGGCTACGAGCAGTACTTC
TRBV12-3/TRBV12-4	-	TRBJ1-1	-	CASGSTTAEAFF	TGTGCCAGCGGGTCAACGACAGCTGAAGCTTTCTTT
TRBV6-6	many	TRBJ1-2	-	CASSYGGGQMRGYTF	TGTGCCAGCAGCTACGGTGGGGGCCAGATGAGAGGCTACACCTTC
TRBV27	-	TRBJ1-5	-	CASSSRQSGPQHF	TGTGCCAGCAGTTCCCGACAGTCCGGGCCCCAGCATTTT
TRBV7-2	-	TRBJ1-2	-	CASSQDQYYGYTF	TGTGCCAGCAGCCAAGACCAATATTATGGCTACACCTTC
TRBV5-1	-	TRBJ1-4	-	CASSSAGGSGKLFF	TGCGCCAGCAGCTCGGCGGGAGGCTCTGGAAAACTGTTTTTT
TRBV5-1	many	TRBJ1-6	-	CASSFQGQGNSPLHF	TGCGCCAGCAGCTTCCAGGGGCAGGGGAATTCACCCCTCCACTTT
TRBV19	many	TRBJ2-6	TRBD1	CASSYRGQRGANVLTF	TGTGCCAGTAGCTACAGGGGGCAGAGAGGGGCCAACGTCCTGACTTTC
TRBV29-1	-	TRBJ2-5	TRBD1	CSREGTGETQYF	TGCAGCAGGGAAGGGACAGGGGAGACCCAGTACTTC